Sequencing of this T cell receptor beta chain was carried out in a study of CD8 T cells in Susac syndrome. The study, taken as a whole, reports: The authors found no clonal expansion in Susac syndrome CD4+ T cell repertoires. It was acknowledged in the study that its TCR sequencing and HLA analysis involved a relatively small number of individuals.

Fulfillment of recently defined diagnostic criteria for definite or probable disease was shown by the patients with Susac syndrome. As for this clonotype: Its matching antigen is unknown.

With random hexamers, reverse transcription was performed on about 0.5 to 1 ug of RNA. Each CDR3 protein gets one entry after TCRdb re-called the immunoSEQ multiplex PCR reads with MiXCR. The table records approximately 190,000 distinct CDR3 sequences, 90% to 97% of them present only once. CDR3 size: 15 residues. From germline, CDR1 is SGHTA and CDR2 FQGNSA. Trimming stripped 1 base from V and 0 bases from J, with 8 bases between. The sequenced sample consisted of CD4+ T cells from PBMCs. This chain connects TRBV7-2 to TRBJ2-3; the D is unclear. This sequence originates from a human donor with Susac syndrome. The CDR3 loop is CASSLGRLSTDTQYF. For the CDR3, the DNA is TGTGCCAGCAGCTTAGGGCGCCTTAGCACAGATACGCAGTATTTT.